This entry lists 19 T cell receptor beta chains sequenced from one sample in a study of T cell repertoires in cytomegalovirus infection. TCRdb called the reads again in MiXCR, with one record for every CDR3 protein. This table has around 530,000 distinct CDR3 sequences, approximately 25% appearing once. The sequenced sample consisted of PBMCs. These receptor sequences come from a human donor in good health (CMV status not recorded). Some clones in this sample may be carry-over from other donors' samples.

V usage is TRBV24-1 and J usage is TRBJ2-1, with TRBD2 matching 7 bases. The CDR3 has 14 amino acids. V gave up 11 bases and J gave up 7 bases; unmatched junction bases: 13. CDR1 is KGHDR, CDR2 SFDVKD, per germline. CDR3 region: CAIVVGGRVNEQFF. Written as DNA, the CDR3 is TGTGCCATCGTCGTAGGCGGGAGAGTAAATGAGCAGTTCTTC.

This clonotype was counted many times. The chain carries TRBV7-2 and TRBJ1-1, with a possible D match to TRBD1 (5 bases). The V gene lost 4 bases and the J gene lost 1 base, with 13 bases spanning the gap. There are 15 residues in the CDR3. Germline values: CDR1 SGHTA, CDR2 FQGNSA. The CDR3 nucleotides read TGTGCCAGCAGCTGGGGGTTGGTTAGGAACACTGAAGCTTTCTTT. Its translation: CASSWGLVRNTEAFF.

This clonotype was observed a few times. The V gene is TRBV20-1, the J gene TRBJ2-5; D is possibly TRBD2 (6 bases). CDR1 and CDR2 (germline): DFQATT, SNEGSKA (reference sequence). This CDR3 has 15 amino acids. Between the trimmed V and J ends, which lost 2 bases and 5 bases, there was a span of 18 bases. DNA of the CDR3: TGCAGTGCTAGACACGGAGGGCGGGAAGGGGAGACCCAGTACTTC. Its protein product is CSARHGGREGETQYF.

V and J are TRBV11-2 and TRBJ2-5; TRBD2 aligns across 8 bases. CDR1 SGHAT and CDR2 FQNNGV come from the germline V gene. The CDR3 loop spans 16 amino acids. The V and J ends lost 5 bases and 2 bases, in that order; junction bases with no gene match: 10. CDR3 amino acids: CASSGRSGGTQETQYF. The CDR3 DNA is TGTGCCAGCAGCGGAAGGAGCGGGGGTACACAAGAGACCCAGTACTTC. The full variable domain, completed using reference TRBV11-2 and TRBJ2-5, is EAGVAQSPRYKIIEKRQSVAFWCNPISGHATLYWYQQILGQGPKLLIQFQNNGVVDDSQLPKDRFSAERLKGVDSTLKIQPAKLEDSAVYLCASSGRSGGTQETQYFGPGTRLLVL.

This clonotype appeared many times. V is TRBV12-3 or TRBV12-4 and J is TRBJ2-5; 9 positions match TRBD1. V shed 4 bases, J shed 2 bases, and the junction held 8 bases outside the gene matches. This CDR3 contains 16 residues. The CDR3 DNA reads as TGTGCCAGCAGTTGGGGACAGGGAGCACGGCAAGAGACCCAGTACTTC. It encodes CASSWGQGARQETQYF.

Here the CDR3 reads CASSAAASGFTDTQYF. The CDR3 bases are TGTGCCAGCAGTGCTGCGGCTAGCGGGTTCACAGATACGCAGTATTTT. The chain joins TRBV6-1 to TRBJ2-3; 8 nucleotides align to TRBD2. Germline assignment: CDR1 MNHNS and CDR2 SASEGT. The junction had 8 bases not matched to a gene; V was cut back by 4 bases and J by 2 bases. The CDR3 contains 16 residues.

V gene TRBV15 combines with J gene TRBJ1-2; no reliable D call. The V gene's germline CDR1 is LNHNV and CDR2 YYDKDF (reference sequence). Trimming cost V 3 bases and J 1 base, with 3 bases left between them. CDR3 length: 12 residues. The CDR3 DNA is TGTGCCACCAGCAGGGATAACTATGGCTACACCTTC. Translating it yields CATSRDNYGYTF.

This sequence joins TRBV24-1 and TRBJ2-1, with 14 bases aligning to TRBD2. Germline V gene data show CDR1 as KGHDR and CDR2 as SFDVKD. This CDR3 is 16 amino acids long. Trimming took 3 bases from V and 5 from J; bases not matched to a gene: 2. CDR3 in amino acids: CATSDPGLAGDNEQFF. The DNA of the CDR3 is TGTGCCACCAGTGATCCGGGACTAGCGGGAGACAATGAGCAGTTCTTC.

The gene calls are TRBV6-6 and TRBJ2-7; 7 positions match TRBD2. V shed 2 bases and J 2 bases; nucleotides not matched to a gene: 3. The CDR3 loop spans 14 amino acids. Looked up from germline, CDR1 is MNHNY and CDR2 is SVGAGI (reference sequence). The CDR3 nucleotides read TGTGCCAGCAGTTACCGAGCGGGGACCTACGAGCAGTACGTC. Its translation is CASSYRAGTYEQYV.

The J gene is TRBJ1-4, the V gene TRBV28, with D maybe TRBD1 (6 bases). CDR3 length: 15 amino acids. Looked up from germline, CDR1 is MDHEN and CDR2 is SYDVKM. Trimming took 3 bases from V and 7 from J, leaving 15 bases between them. The CDR3 DNA follows: TGTGCCAGCAGTTTGACTACAGGGTTAGCTGAAAAACTGTTTTTT. It translates to CASSLTTGLAEKLFF.

With regard to this clonotype: It may be a read error: a sequence one base away is much more abundant. This chain uses TRBV7-2 with TRBJ1-2; 7 positions match TRBD1. The CDR3 runs to 13 residues. Germline loops: CDR1 SGHTA, CDR2 FQGNSA. The DNA for the CDR3 is TGTGCCAGCAGCCGGGACAGAAACTATGGCCACACCTTC. It is translated as CASSRDRNYGHTF.

The chain combines TRBV9 with TRBJ2-7; 10 nucleotides agree with TRBD2. Germline V CDR1 and CDR2: SGDLS, YYNGEE. Trimming cost V 5 bases and J 1 base; bases outside gene matches: 6. This CDR3 contains 15 residues. The chain's CDR3 is CASSASGGGSYEQYF. The CDR3 DNA follows: TGTGCCAGCAGTGCTAGCGGGGGCGGATCCTACGAGCAGTACTTC.

This chain joins TRBV2 and TRBJ1-2; 8 bases line up with TRBD1. CDR3 size: 13 residues. V lost 6 bases and J lost 6; bases outside the gene matches: 6. CDR1 and CDR2 from the germline V gene are SNHLY and FYNNEI. CDR3 residues: CASRPDRVDGYTF. The CDR3 bases are TGTGCCAGCAGACCGGACAGGGTGGATGGCTACACCTTC.

The DNA of the CDR3 is TGTGCCAGTAGAGGAATACCCCGGAACACTGAAGCTTTCTTT. Translating gives CASRGIPRNTEAFF. This chain links TRBV19 with TRBJ1-1; D call uncertain. CDR1 and CDR2 from the germline V gene are LNHDA and SQIVND (reference sequence). The ends were cut back, 6 bases at V and 1 base at J, with 12 bases in the middle. The CDR3 runs to 14 residues.

This clonotype was picked up a small number of times. The genes are TRBV12-3 or TRBV12-4 and TRBJ2-7; possibly TRBD2 for D (5 bases). The CDR3 runs to 13 residues. Trimming left V 2 bases short and J 4 bases short, with 9 bases between. The CDR3 region has the DNA TGTGCCAGCAGTTTAACAACTAGGTACGAGCAGTACGTC. Translated, it gives CASSLTTRYEQYV.

The rearrangement uses TRBV18 and TRBJ1-5, with D uncertain. Trimming pared 3 bases from V and 0 bases from J, leaving 6 bases between. The CDR3 runs to 14 residues. CDR1 is KGHSH, CDR2 LQKENI, per germline. CDR3 protein: CASSPTFSNQPQHF. CDR3 bases: TGTGCCAGCTCACCGACCTTTAGCAATCAGCCCCAGCATTTT.

The rearrangement joins TRBV5-6 to TRBJ2-5; 7 nucleotides align to TRBD2. The ends lost 0 bases at V and 10 bases at J; junction bases unmatched: 12. The CDR3 has 15 residues. The germline gives CDR1 SGHDT, CDR2 YYEEEE. The CDR3 nucleotides are TGTGCCAGCAGCTTGGGAGGACAACTACGGGGGGACCAGTACTTC. Amino acid sequence: CASSLGGQLRGDQYF. Supplemented by reference TRBV5-6 and TRBJ2-5, the full variable domain reads DAGVTQSPTHLIKTRGQQVTLRCSPKSGHDTVSWYQQALGQGPQFIFQYYEEEERQRGNFPDRFSGHQFPNYSSELNVNALLLGDSALYLCASSLGGQLRGDQYFGPGTRLLVL.

This clonotype was seen at least ten times. V usage is TRBV7-9 and J usage is TRBJ2-1; possibly TRBD2 for D (6 bases). Germline V gives CDR1 SEHNR, CDR2 FQNEAQ (reference sequence). The CDR3 runs to 16 residues. Trimming removed 2 bases from V and 7 bases from J, with 18 bases in between. The CDR3 bases are TGTGCCAGCAGCTTACGAACTAGCCCCTTGGGGAATGAGCAGTTCTTC. Its translation: CASSLRTSPLGNEQFF.

This sequence joins TRBV29-1 and TRBJ2-2; 12 nucleotides align to TRBD2. Germline V gives CDR1 SQVTM, CDR2 ANQGSEA. Trimming cost V 5 bases and J 3 bases; bases outside gene matches: 13. This CDR3 spans 18 amino acids. CDR3 sequence: CSVQPVTSGRGDTGELFF. CDR3 in DNA: TGCAGCGTTCAACCCGTGACTAGCGGGAGAGGAGACACCGGGGAGCTGTTTTTT.